Listed here are 4 T cell receptor beta chains from one sample, sequenced in a study of graft-versus-host responses after intestinal transplantation. Their recognized antigens are unknown. The protocol was immunoSEQ multiplex PCR, while the TCRdb copy is restricted to in-frame clones and leaves out a portion. The sample consists of about 100,000 clones, roughly 84% of them appearing once. The input for sequencing was unstimulated CD4+ T cells sorted from spleen or lymph node cells, taken before transplant. These TCRs come from a human donor who was the organ donor for an intestinal transplant.

CDR3 protein: CASSPEALLTNEKLFF. The CDR3 bases are TGTGCCAGCAGTCCCGAGGCCCTTCTTACTAATGAAAAACTGTTTTTT. The chain couples TRBV28 to TRBJ1-4; no clear D. Trimming took off 5 bases at V and 2 bases at J, with 15 bases between the two ends. This CDR3 is built from 16 residues. Germline CDR1 reads MDHEN; CDR2 reads SYDVKM.

This sequence joins TRBV7-2 and TRBJ1-5; 10 bases align to TRBD1. The V and J ends lost 6 bases and 5 bases, in that order; junction bases with no gene match: 4. There are 14 residues in the CDR3. Germline V gene lookup returns CDR1 SGHTA and CDR2 FQGNSA. The CDR3 loop is CASRPGTGDQPQHF. The CDR3 coding sequence is TGTGCCAGCAGACCCGGGACAGGGGATCAGCCCCAGCATTTT.

This clone was picked up one time. The gene calls are TRBV27 and TRBJ2-5; D ambiguous. V was pared by 6 bases and J by 5 bases, with 13 bases between. CDR1 and CDR2 from the germline V gene are MNHEY and SMNVEV (reference sequence). CDR3 size: 13 residues. The CDR3 is CASREAGTETQYF. CDR3 in DNA: TGTGCCAGCAGAGAGGCAGGTACGGAGACCCAGTACTTC.

The chain uses TRBV20-1 and TRBJ2-3; maybe TRBD1 (5 bases). With 1 base removed from V and 7 bases from J, the gap between germline ends came to 6 bases. Germline V gene lookup returns CDR1 DFQATT and CDR2 SNEGSKA (reference sequence). The CDR3 runs 11 residues. Here the CDR3 DNA reads TGCAGTGCTAGAGGGGGCCATACGCAGTATTTT. Amino acid sequence: CSARGGHTQYF.